The 30 T cell receptor beta chains presented below share a single source sample, sequenced in a study of Ad26.COV2.S vaccination and SARS-CoV-2 variants. TCRdb keeps only in-frame clones here, not all; method: immunoSEQ multiplex PCR. The table shows about 470,000 clones, with roughly 87% occurring only once. Treatment described: roughly 18 received Ad26.COV2.S at low or high dose, single or two shots; several received placebo; per-sample allocation not given. Vaccine and placebo recipients were sampled on day 63 after the first injection. Specimen: peripheral blood, collected in a trial of Ad26.COV2.S vaccine versus placebo. Receptors originate from a person between 18 and 59 years old who received the Ad26.COV2.S COVID-19 vaccine or a placebo.

The chain is built from TRBV21-1 and TRBJ2-1; the table's D call of TRBD2 was not tested on the DNA. TRBV21-1 is classified as a pseudogene. The CDR3 consists of 20 residues. In nucleotides, the CDR3 is TGTGCCAGCAGCAAAGAAACCGGGACTAGCGGGAGGTCGTCCTACAATGAGCAGTTCTTC. Protein sequence: CASSKETGTSGRSSYNEQFF.

This chain connects TRBV9 to TRBJ1-2; possibly TRBD1 for D (5 bases). Trimming removed 4 bases at V and 5 bases at J, with 12 bases between. This CDR3 has 13 amino acids. The germline gives CDR1 SGDLS, CDR2 YYNGEE. CDR3 protein: CASSLGGSYGYTF. For the CDR3, the DNA is TGTGCCAGCAGCCTTGGGGGGAGTTATGGCTACACCTTC.

The V call is TRBV5-1, the J call TRBJ2-6, with 7 nucleotides matching TRBD1. The J segment lost 0 bases and the V segment lost 4 bases, leaving 22 bases of the junction unmatched. CDR1 and CDR2 from the germline V gene are SGHRS and YFSETQ. CDR3 length: 22 amino acids. The CDR3 DNA is TGCGCCAGCAGCCACGAACCCTTACCCGGGGCAGGGGGTAGCTCTGGGGCCAACGTCCTGACTTTC. The encoded protein is CASSHEPLPGAGGSSGANVLTF.

This chain links TRBV2 with TRBJ1-1; D call uncertain. V dropped 7 bases and J dropped 8 bases, with 11 bases sitting between them. Germline values: CDR1 SNHLY, CDR2 FYNNEI. CDR3 length: 11 amino acids. Written as DNA, the CDR3 is TGTGCCAGCATTCCTGGGCAGGAAGCTTTCTTT. It specifies CASIPGQEAFF.

This chain uses TRBV19 with TRBJ2-1; 9 bases agree with TRBD2. The CDR3 covers 14 residues. Unmatched junction bases numbered 7, after V lost 5 bases and J lost 8 bases. Looked up from germline, CDR1 is LNHDA and CDR2 is SQIVND (reference sequence). The DNA of the CDR3 is TGTGCCAGTAGTCAGGCTAGCGGGACGTATGAGCAGTTCTTC. Amino acids: CASSQASGTYEQFF.

The chain combines TRBV28 with TRBJ1-2; 8 positions agree with TRBD1. With V trimmed by 10 bases and J by 6 bases, 7 bases remained unmatched. Germline V gene sequence: CDR1 MDHEN, CDR2 SYDVKM. This CDR3 comprises 12 residues. CDR3 coding DNA: TGTGCCACCAAGACAGGGGATAATGGCTACACCTTC. It is translated as CATKTGDNGYTF.

The chain employs TRBV11-2 and TRBJ2-1; tentative D call: TRBD2 (6 bases). Trimming took 3 bases from V and 0 from J, leaving 21 bases between them. The CDR3 extends over 19 amino acids. Germline-derived CDR1 and CDR2 are SGHAT and FQNNGV. DNA for the CDR3: TGTGCCAGCAGCTTCCGGGACTTCCGATCTCTGCCCTCCTACAATGAGCAGTTCTTC. The encoded protein is CASSFRDFRSLPSYNEQFF.

The rearrangement links TRBV27 to TRBJ2-1; D perhaps matches TRBD2 (6 bases). V was shortened by 5 bases and J by 5 bases, with 16 bases between the two germline ends. This CDR3 spans 15 amino acids. CDR1 is MNHEY, CDR2 SMNVEV, per germline (reference sequence). In nucleotides, the CDR3 is TGTGCCAGCAGTCTCGTGGGGACTGTAAACAATGAGCAGTTCTTC. Residues: CASSLVGTVNNEQFF.

This rearrangement joins TRBV29-1 to TRBJ1-1; D is unresolved. Trimming shortened V by 8 bases and J by 2 bases, and 12 bases separated the two germline ends. The CDR3 runs 12 residues. CDR1 is SQVTM, CDR2 ANQGSEA, per germline. The CDR3 sequence is CSSRRDNTEAFF. Here the CDR3 DNA reads TGCAGCAGCCGGAGGGATAACACTGAAGCTTTCTTT.

The rearrangement links TRBV18 to TRBJ2-3, with D perhaps TRBD1 (6 bases). V lost 3 bases, J lost 4 bases, and 8 bases lay in between. CDR1 and CDR2 from the germline V gene are KGHSH and LQKENI. CDR3 size: 13 residues. DNA of the CDR3: TGTGCCAGCTCACCGGGACAACCAGATACGCAGTATTTT. This encodes CASSPGQPDTQYF.

This clone was seen more than once but under ten times. The V call is TRBV11-2, the J call TRBJ2-1, with TRBD1 matching over 11 bases. The CDR3 covers 17 residues. CDR1 is SGHAT and CDR2 is FQNNGV in the germline V gene. After removal of 1 base from V and 8 bases from J, the junction contained 10 bases not matched to a gene. In DNA form, the CDR3 reads TGTGCCAGCAGCTTAGTTGCCCCGGGACAGGGGGTTTATGAGCAGTTCTTC. It encodes CASSLVAPGQGVYEQFF.

The chain combines TRBV6-5 with TRBJ2-1; possibly TRBD2 for D (6 bases). V was trimmed by 7 bases and J by 8 bases, leaving 21 bases between them. CDR1 MNHEY and CDR2 SVGAGI come from the germline V gene. The CDR3 sequence is 15 residues long. The CDR3 here is CASTETSPGIHEQFF. The CDR3, as DNA: TGTGCCAGCACCGAAACTAGCCCTGGGATCCATGAGCAGTTCTTC.

The CDR3 DNA sequence: TGTGCCAGCAGTTCAGGGGGGGGGCGGAGCACAGATACGCAGTATTTT. It is translated as CASSSGGGRSTDTQYF. The chain employs TRBV28 and TRBJ2-3; D possibly uses TRBD1 or TRBD2 (7 bases each). CDR3 size: 16 residues. Germline V gene lookup returns CDR1 MDHEN and CDR2 SYDVKM. Trimming took 4 bases from V and 0 from J, leaving 14 bases between them.

The chain couples TRBV7-9 to TRBJ2-2; perhaps TRBD2 as D (5 bases). The germline CDR1 and CDR2 sequences are SEHNR and FQNEAQ (reference sequence). The V gene lost 3 bases and the J gene lost 4 bases, with 18 bases spanning the gap. This CDR3 has 17 amino acids. Here the CDR3 reads CASSFTPEGSGTGELFF. The CDR3 nucleotides are TGTGCCAGCAGCTTTACCCCCGAGGGTTCGGGCACCGGGGAGCTGTTTTTT.

Turning to this clone: The sample holds other DNA sequences that translate to the same CDR3. The chain uses TRBV12-3 or TRBV12-4 and TRBJ2-1; D remains ambiguous. The V gene lost 2 bases and the J gene lost 7 bases, with 3 bases spanning the gap. This CDR3 is 11 amino acids long. The CDR3 sequence is CASSLRNEQFF. The DNA for the CDR3 is TGTGCCAGCAGTTTACGTAATGAGCAGTTCTTC.

The gene calls are TRBV6-5 and TRBJ2-6, with D perhaps TRBD2 (5 bases). Germline V lookup: CDR1 MNHEY, CDR2 SVGAGI. V was clipped by 6 bases and J by 10 bases, with 7 bases between them. This CDR3 is 11 amino acids long. CDR3 sequence reads: CASSEGNVLTF. The CDR3 nucleotides are TGTGCCAGCAGCGAGGGAAACGTCCTGACTTTC.

V usage is TRBV12-3 or TRBV12-4 and J usage is TRBJ1-2; the D is unclear. There are 12 residues in the CDR3. Trimming took off 4 bases at V and 5 bases at J, with 8 bases between the two ends. DNA for the CDR3: TGTGCCAGCAGTTCCAGGAGTTATGGCTACACCTTC. Its translation: CASSSRSYGYTF.

The V and J genes are TRBV7-9 and TRBJ2-3, with 10 bases lining up with TRBD2. Per the germline V gene, CDR1 is SEHNR and CDR2 is FQNEAQ (reference sequence). This CDR3 contains 16 residues. Losses at the gene ends were 4 bases for V and 2 bases for J; bases not matched to a gene: 6. DNA of the CDR3: TGTGCCAGCAGCTCCTCTAGCGGGAGCCCCACAGATACGCAGTATTTT. Residues: CASSSSSGSPTDTQYF.

This clone has only one observation. This chain links TRBV6-7 with TRBJ2-7, with 7 bases lining up with TRBD2. TRBV6-7 is an ORF, and what it does is uncertain. Trimming took 0 bases from V and 1 from J; bases not matched to a gene: 15. The CDR3 consists of 19 residues. CDR3 in amino acids: CASSYSTSGNRLGSYEQYF. In DNA form, the CDR3 reads TGTGCCAGCAGTTACTCGACGAGCGGGAATAGGCTGGGGTCCTACGAGCAGTACTTC.

The chain has TRBV28 and TRBJ2-1; 8 nucleotides match TRBD1. Trimming took 6 bases from V and 9 from J; bases not matched to a gene: 4. Per the germline V gene, CDR1 is MDHEN and CDR2 is SYDVKM. The CDR3 is 12 residues long. CDR3 nucleotides: TGTGCCAGCAGGGGACAGGATGGTGAGCAGTTCTTC. It encodes CASRGQDGEQFF.

The chain links TRBV28 to TRBJ1-5; D possibly corresponds to TRBD1 (5 bases). V lost 8 bases and J 8 bases, leaving 19 bases between the germline ends. Germline assignment: CDR1 MDHEN and CDR2 SYDVKM. CDR3 length: 14 residues. In nucleotides, the CDR3 is TGTGCCAGCCGCATGGGGGGACGGGTTGAGCCCCAGCATTTT. It is translated as CASRMGGRVEPQHF.

J is TRBJ2-1 and V is TRBV11-3; TRBD2 agrees at 8 bases. Germline assignment: CDR1 SGHNT and CDR2 YENEEA. The junction had 8 bases not matched to a gene; V was cut back by 0 bases and J by 10 bases. The CDR3 sequence is 15 residues long. CDR3 sequence: CASSLDGSGSEEQFF. The CDR3 DNA reads as TGTGCCAGCAGCTTAGACGGGAGCGGGAGTGAGGAGCAGTTCTTC.

The V gene is TRBV5-4, the J gene TRBJ1-2; D may be TRBD1 (5 bases). Germline CDR1 is SGHNT and CDR2 is YYREEE (reference sequence). Trimming stripped 6 bases from V and 0 bases from J, with 9 bases between. There are 13 residues in the CDR3. The CDR3 nucleotides are TGTGCCAGCAACGAGGGGCCTAACTATGGCTACACCTTC. Translated: CASNEGPNYGYTF.

Turning to this clone: This sample includes further DNA sequences coding for the same CDR3. The V gene is TRBV5-1, the J gene TRBJ2-7; D unresolved. Trimming removed 2 bases from V and 3 bases from J, with 12 bases in between. Per the germline V gene, CDR1 is SGHRS and CDR2 is YFSETQ. This CDR3 region has 14 residues. CDR3 in DNA: TGCGCCAGCAGCTTAGCTGGCGTCAGCTACGAGCAGTACTTC. Translation: CASSLAGVSYEQYF.

Concerning this clone itself: The same CDR3 is also encoded by other DNA sequences in this sample. The chain is built from TRBV6-5 and TRBJ2-5, with D unclear. This CDR3 region has 11 residues. The germline V gene has CDR1 MNHEY and CDR2 SVGAGI. Trimming pared 2 bases from V and 5 bases from J, leaving 3 bases between. CDR3 sequence: CASSYGETQYF. The CDR3 DNA is TGTGCCAGCAGTTACGGGGAGACCCAGTACTTC.

The chain uses TRBV28 and TRBJ2-3, with a tentative D call TRBD1 (6 bases). The CDR3 extends over 12 amino acids. Germline values: CDR1 MDHEN, CDR2 SYDVKM. V was cut by 2 bases and J by 6 bases, with 6 bases left in between. CDR3 DNA sequence: TGTGCCAGCAGTTTACAGGGGGATACGCAGTATTTT. Amino acids: CASSLQGDTQYF.

CDR3 sequence (DNA): TGTGCCAGCAGTATTTTACGGGAGGTGACGGATACGCAGTATTTT. This encodes CASSILREVTDTQYF. This chain links TRBV27 with TRBJ2-3; 7 positions match TRBD2. Losses at the gene ends were 5 bases for V and 6 bases for J; bases not matched to a gene: 11. This CDR3 comprises 15 residues. From germline, CDR1 is MNHEY and CDR2 SMNVEV (reference sequence).

The chain couples TRBV19 to TRBJ1-6; D remains unclear. The V end was cut by 5 bases, the J end by 8 bases, with 7 bases between. Germline CDR1 is LNHDA and CDR2 is SQIVND (reference sequence). The CDR3 extends over 12 amino acids. CDR3 protein: CASSLRDSPLHF. The CDR3 nucleotides are TGTGCCAGTAGTCTCCGAGATTCACCCCTCCACTTT.

The chain couples TRBV11-3 to TRBJ2-1; TRBD2 aligns across 15 bases. The V gene's germline CDR1 is SGHNT and CDR2 YENEEA. V shed 4 bases and J 7 bases; nucleotides not matched to a gene: 8. The CDR3 covers 17 residues. Here the CDR3 reads CASSSTVGLAGGNEQFF. The CDR3 bases are TGTGCCAGCAGCTCAACAGTGGGACTAGCGGGAGGTAATGAGCAGTTCTTC.

The CDR3 region has the DNA TGTGCCACCAGCAGAGTAGTTAGCAATCAGCCCCAGCATTTT. Translation: CATSRVVSNQPQHF. V usage is TRBV15 and J usage is TRBJ1-5, with no clear D. This CDR3 region has 14 residues. Deletions cut 1 base from V and 0 bases from J, with 4 bases between. From germline, CDR1 is LNHNV and CDR2 YYDKDF (reference sequence). The entire variable domain, with the rest obtained from reference TRBV15 and TRBJ1-5, is as follows: DAMVIQNPRYQVTQFGKPVTLSCSQTLNHNVMYWYQQKSSQAPKLLFHYYDKDFNNEADTPDNFQSRRPNTSFCFLDIRSPGLGDTAMYLCATSRVVSNQPQHFGDGTRLSIL.